The sequence of this T cell receptor (beta chain) was determined in a study of blood T cell repertoires in COVID-19 (dated by TCRdb to 2020 to 2021). For the study in its entirety: Collaborator samples came from the United States, Italy and Spain and covered acute and convalescent phases of COVID-19. Deeply sampled blood TCRbeta repertoires from subjects exposed to, actively infected with, or recovered from COVID-19 were included in the dataset. HLA class I and class II types, where available, came from metadata supplied by the sample provider rather than from assay-based typing. The repertoires were released in a freely available public database meant as a resource for research on the immune response to SARS-CoV-2. Samples came from the ongoing ImmuneRACE study (first 160 participants) plus 1,254 subjects from 6 global collaborators. The sample metadata nearly always contained a de-identified subject ID, COVID-19 status, age in years and sex. The material from the prospective study consisted of cDNA or gDNA derived from T cells, B-cell-depleted T cells, or PBMCs.

The immunoSEQ Assay, a bias-controlled multiplex PCR, was used to amplify TCRbeta CDR3 regions from genomic DNA. From the authors' description of their analysis: Within the assay, amplification of reference gene primers was used to estimate how many nucleated cells each sample contained. To quantify the absolute abundance of each unique TCRbeta CDR3 rearrangement, sequence reads were collapsed and filtered. Productive Simpson clonality was computed per sample as the square root of Simpson's diversity index over productive rearrangements. TCRdb carries this immuneACCESS record with in-frame sequences only. Its versions omit some clonotypes, under half of them owing to an unresolved V gene in the studies checked, with the rest unexplained. That table supplies the V and J calls and clone size; D and trimming were determined from the DNA. Counted in this sample were approximately 150,000 clones; roughly four fifths of them appeared once. The ten largest clones capture less than 20% of the sample.

Overall study outcomes, separate from this receptor: The quantity of clinical and demographic metadata differed by source and by participant and was supplied without curation.

This clone was observed a handful of times. It has no known antigen specificity. No base quality values were provided; no much bigger clone lies one nucleotide off. Trimming costs V 5 bases and J 0 bases, and their ends lie 15 bases apart. Reading the germline V gene gives CDR1 SGHDT and CDR2 YYEEEE. The CDR3 runs 16 residues from the cysteine to the phenylalanine. The retained sequence is limited to the CDR3, 48 bases, with the frame set at the first base. Each collaborating institution followed its own protocols to collect whole blood in K2EDTA tubes. For TCRbeta analysis, collaborator samples were shipped as frozen whole blood, as isolated PBMCs, or as DNA extracted from either sample type.

The chain joins TRBV5-6 to TRBJ2-1; TRBD2 is a possible D gene, resting on 5 matching bases. This sequence originates from a woman aged 80 or over with acute or convalescent COVID-19. Sequenced material: peripheral blood. The CDR3 corresponds to CASSRIPGSSYNEQFF. The DNA sequence reads TGTGCCAGCAGTAGAATTCCGGGGAGCTCCTACAATGAGCAGTTCTTC. With the rest looked up from the reference TRBV5-6 and TRBJ2-1 genes rather than sequenced, the full variable domain is DAGVTQSPTHLIKTRGQQVTLRCSPKSGHDTVSWYQQALGQGPQFIFQYYEEEERQRGNFPDRFSGHQFPNYSSELNVNALLLGDSALYLCASSRIPGSSYNEQFFGPGTRLTVL.